Shown below are 5 T cell receptor beta chains from a single sample sequenced in a study of T cell responses to AZD1222 COVID-19 vaccine. The assay was immunoSEQ multiplex PCR, and TCRdb's table has in-frame clones only and misses some. The sample shows fewer than 150,000 clones, 89% of them seen only once. The source material was peripheral blood, sampled on day 0 of AZD1222 vaccination. Receptors originate from an adult in good health.

This chain joins TRBV7-2 and TRBJ1-6; TRBD1 agrees at 7 bases. CDR1 is SGHTA, CDR2 FQGNSA, per germline. V was clipped by 4 bases and J by 7 bases; unmatched bases: 7. The CDR3 is 15 amino acids. The CDR3 loop reads CASSSRQGTNSPLHF. Here the CDR3 DNA reads TGTGCCAGCAGCTCCAGACAGGGCACAAATTCACCCCTCCACTTT.

V usage is TRBV6-5 and J usage is TRBJ1-1, with 8 bases that match TRBD1. The CDR3 is 13 residues long. Germline CDR1 MNHEY, CDR2 SVGAGI. The junction had 7 bases not matched to a gene; V was cut back by 8 bases and J by 5 bases. CDR3 protein: CASEGQGNTEAFF. The CDR3 bases are TGTGCCAGCGAAGGACAGGGAAATACTGAAGCTTTCTTT.

This rearrangement joins TRBV18 to TRBJ1-1, with D unresolved. This CDR3 has 15 amino acids. Trimming cost V 6 bases and J 0 bases, with 14 bases left between them. The V gene's germline CDR1 is KGHSH and CDR2 LQKENI. CDR3 in amino acids: CASSRGSAMNTEAFF. CDR3 in DNA: TGTGCCAGCTCCCGTGGGTCAGCTATGAACACTGAAGCTTTCTTT.

V and J are TRBV15 and TRBJ1-2; the match to TRBD1 covers 8 bases. With 3 bases clipped from V and 1 base from J, the junction kept 4 bases outside the gene matches. CDR3 length: 15 residues. Per germline, CDR1 LNHNV and CDR2 YYDKDF (reference sequence). CDR3 in amino acids: CATSRDRAVNYGYTF. CDR3 DNA: TGTGCCACCAGCAGGGACAGGGCCGTTAACTATGGCTACACCTTC.

V and J are TRBV29-1 and TRBJ2-7; TRBD2 agrees at 7 bases. Germline values: CDR1 SQVTM, CDR2 ANQGSEA. V gave up 6 bases and J gave up 5 bases; unmatched junction bases: 13. This CDR3 is 14 amino acids long. The CDR3 DNA sequence: TGCAGCGTCCAAGAGGCGGGAGTGTTTGACGAGCAGTACTTC. Its translation is CSVQEAGVFDEQYF.